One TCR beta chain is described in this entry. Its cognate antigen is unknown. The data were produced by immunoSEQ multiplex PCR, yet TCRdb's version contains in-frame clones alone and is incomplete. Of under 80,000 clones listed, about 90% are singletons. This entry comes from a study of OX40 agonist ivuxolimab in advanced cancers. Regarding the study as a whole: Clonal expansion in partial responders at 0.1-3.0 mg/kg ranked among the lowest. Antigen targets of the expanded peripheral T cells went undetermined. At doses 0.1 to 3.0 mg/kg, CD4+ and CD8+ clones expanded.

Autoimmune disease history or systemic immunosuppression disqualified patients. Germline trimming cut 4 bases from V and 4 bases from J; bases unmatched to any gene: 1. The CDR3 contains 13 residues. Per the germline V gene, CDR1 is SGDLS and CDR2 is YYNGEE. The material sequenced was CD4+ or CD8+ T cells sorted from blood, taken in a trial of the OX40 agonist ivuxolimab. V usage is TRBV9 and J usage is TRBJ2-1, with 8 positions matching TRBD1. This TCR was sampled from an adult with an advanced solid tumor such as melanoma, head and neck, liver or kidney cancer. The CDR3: CASSHRGYNEQFF. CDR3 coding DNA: TGTGCCAGCAGCCACAGGGGGTACAATGAGCAGTTCTTC.